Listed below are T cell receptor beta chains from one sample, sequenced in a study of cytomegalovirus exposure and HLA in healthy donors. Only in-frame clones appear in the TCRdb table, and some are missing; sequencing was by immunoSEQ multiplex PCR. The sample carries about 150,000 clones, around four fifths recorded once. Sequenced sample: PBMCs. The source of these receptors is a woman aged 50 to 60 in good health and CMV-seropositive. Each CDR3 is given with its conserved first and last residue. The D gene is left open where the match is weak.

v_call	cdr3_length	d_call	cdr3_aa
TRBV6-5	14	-	CASSAQVYNTEAFF
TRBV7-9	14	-	CASSLAGAGNTIYF
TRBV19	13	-	CASSISDSSEAFF
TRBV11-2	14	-	CASSFGGQGNTIYF
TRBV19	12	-	CASSPDSNEQFF
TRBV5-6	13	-	CASSLDRTDTQYF
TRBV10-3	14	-	CAISEGQANQPQHF
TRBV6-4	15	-	CASLFGENSNQPQHF
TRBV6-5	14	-	CASSYSDSNYGYTF
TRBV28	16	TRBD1	CASSSGTGGSNQPQHF
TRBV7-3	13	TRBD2	CASSSDSGGSQYF
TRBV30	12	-	CAWSFEGNTIYF
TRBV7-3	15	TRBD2	CASSRTSGGTGELFF
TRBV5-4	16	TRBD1	CASSLASGGPQGTQYF
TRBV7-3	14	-	CASSRGNVDTEAFF
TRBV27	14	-	CASSLGPNHNEQFF
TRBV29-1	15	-	CSVEEPPGGSYEQYF